Presented here are 10 T cell receptor beta chains from one specimen sequenced in a study of OX40 agonist ivuxolimab in advanced cancers. The assay was immunoSEQ multiplex PCR, and TCRdb's table has in-frame clones only and misses some. The sample includes about 60,000 clones, about 87% of them seen just once. Sequencing was performed on CD4+ or CD8+ T cells sorted from blood, taken in a trial of the OX40 agonist ivuxolimab. These receptors were collected from an adult with an advanced solid tumor such as melanoma, head and neck, liver or kidney cancer.

In this sample, this clone turned up once. The chain employs TRBV7-2 and TRBJ1-1, with 8 nucleotides matching TRBD1. The CDR3 extends over 13 amino acids. Germline CDR1 and CDR2: SGHTA and FQGNSA. With V trimmed by 3 bases and J by 4 bases, 1 base remained unmatched. CDR3 in amino acids: CASSFTGGTEAFF. Written as DNA, the CDR3 is TGTGCCAGCAGCTTTACAGGGGGCACTGAAGCTTTCTTT.

CDR3 nucleotide sequence: TGTGCCAGCAGCCCCCGACTAGCGGGCTACTCCTACAATGAGCAGTTCTTC. Translation gives CASSPRLAGYSYNEQFF. The genes are TRBV14 and TRBJ2-1, with 10 bases identical to TRBD2. Trimming took 4 bases from V and 0 from J; bases not matched to a gene: 6. Germline V gives CDR1 SGHDN, CDR2 FVKESK. The CDR3 is 17 residues long.

This chain joins TRBV11-1 and TRBJ2-1; tentative D call: TRBD2 (6 bases). Germline V lookup: CDR1 SGHAT, CDR2 FQDESV (reference sequence). V was clipped by 5 bases and J by 6 bases, with 14 bases between them. The CDR3 runs 14 residues. The CDR3 reads CASSPDRGSNEQFF. DNA of the CDR3: TGTGCCAGCAGCCCGGACCGGGGGTCCAATGAGCAGTTCTTC.

The chain recombines TRBV5-1 with TRBJ1-4, with 7 bases aligning to TRBD1. Per the germline V gene, CDR1 is SGHRS and CDR2 is YFSETQ. The CDR3 loop spans 15 amino acids. The ends lost 6 bases at V and 5 bases at J; junction bases unmatched: 10. DNA for the CDR3: TGCGCCAGCACCCGCCGGGACAGCTTGAATGAAAAACTGTTTTTT. Translation gives CASTRRDSLNEKLFF.

The chain employs TRBV5-4 and TRBJ2-1; D is perhaps TRBD1 or TRBD2 (5 bases each). V lost 6 bases to trimming and J lost 0 bases, with 16 bases between them. The V gene's germline CDR1 is SGHNT and CDR2 YYREEE (reference sequence). The CDR3 contains 16 residues. CDR3 coding DNA: TGTGCCAGCATCCCCACCGGGACCGGCTCCTACAATGAGCAGTTCTTC. This encodes CASIPTGTGSYNEQFF.

This chain joins TRBV30 and TRBJ2-7; D gene ambiguous. The germline gives CDR1 GTSNPN, CDR2 SVGIG (reference sequence). The CDR3 is made up of 14 amino acids. V lost 2 bases and J 2 bases, leaving 13 bases between the germline ends. DNA of the CDR3: TGTGCCTGGAGTCGAGACTCCGGGCCCTACGAGCAGTACTTC. Protein sequence: CAWSRDSGPYEQYF. Variable domain in full (rest from reference TRBV30 and TRBJ2-7): SQTIHQWPATLVQPVGSPLSLECTVEGTSNPNLYWYRQAAGRGLQLLFYSVGIGQISSEVPQNLSASRPQDRQFILSSKKLLLSDSGFYLCAWSRDSGPYEQYFGPGTRLTVT.

This clone occurred once. The chain carries TRBV30 and TRBJ1-5; possible D gene TRBD1, 6 bases. V was cut by 5 bases and J by 3 bases, with 8 bases left in between. Germline CDR1 is GTSNPN and CDR2 is SVGIG (reference sequence). This CDR3 spans 12 amino acids. As DNA, the CDR3 is TGTGCCTGGGGACAGTTCAATCAGCCCCAGCATTTT. Translating gives CAWGQFNQPQHF.

The gene calls are TRBV5-1 and TRBJ1-2; 9 bases agree with TRBD1. J gave up 7 bases and V 2 bases, and 9 bases lay outside the gene matches. The V gene's germline CDR1 is SGHRS and CDR2 YFSETQ. This CDR3 spans 15 amino acids. The CDR3, as DNA: TGCGCCAGCAGCTTCACCGGGACAGGGAAGATTGGCTACACCTTC. Its protein is CASSFTGTGKIGYTF.

This clone was seen a single time. The V call is TRBV10-3, the J call TRBJ2-5, with D possibly matching TRBD1 (6 bases). CDR3 length: 13 residues. With 2 bases removed from V and 5 bases from J, the gap between germline ends came to 9 bases. The germline gives CDR1 ENHRY, CDR2 SYGVKD. The CDR3 here is CAISELGAETQYF. The CDR3 DNA reads as TGTGCCATCAGTGAGCTGGGGGCCGAGACCCAGTACTTC.

This rearrangement joins TRBV6-6 to TRBJ2-5, with D possibly TRBD1 on 6 matching bases. V dropped 6 bases and J dropped 4 bases, with 15 bases sitting between them. Germline V gene lookup returns CDR1 MNHNY and CDR2 SVGAGI (reference sequence). This CDR3 spans 14 amino acids. CDR3 DNA sequence: TGTGCCAGCAGCCAAGGGACAAAAGTAGAGACCCAGTACTTC. Its protein is CASSQGTKVETQYF.